The text below deals with one T cell receptor (beta chain). The antigen it recognizes is unknown. No base quality information exists; no much larger clone differs at one position. This entry is derived from a study of CD8+ T cells in alopecia areata listed by TCRdb under 2018. Regarding the complete study: The treated patients took part in an open-label pilot trial in which moderate-to-severe alopecia areata was treated with oral tofacitinib at 5 to 10 mg twice daily. Patients stayed on tofacitinib for 6 to 18 months and then had 6 months of follow-up off drug so that delayed response and recurrence could be assessed. Scalp clonality was compared among normal scalp (n=4), patchy alopecia areata scalp (n=8), and alopecia totalis/universalis scalp (n=8). Scalp tissue and sorted CD4+ and CD8+ peripheral blood T cells from patchy and totalis/universalis alopecia areata patients and from healthy controls were covered by human TCRbeta sequencing. RNA came from the PAXgene miRNA kit for fixed scalp, the miRNeasy kit for PBMCs, and the RNeasy kit for mouse skin. Disease severity in treated patients was measured with the SALT score, which quantifies the percentage of affected scalp surface area. Amplification of TCRbeta CDR3 regions was done by immunoSEQ multiplex PCR using 35 Vbeta forward primers and 13 Jbeta reverse primers. Tofacitinib-treated patients had biopsies at baseline and at 4 and 24 weeks of treatment, with a later scalp biopsy in several patients. The study used high-throughput TCRbeta sequencing to examine T cell clonal expansion in alopecia areata, in both the C3H/HeJ mouse model and human patients.

Libraries came from the immunoSEQ multiplex PCR assay. RNA was extracted from all samples and reverse transcribed into cDNA, which served as template for TCR sequencing. First-strand cDNA was synthesized with SuperScript III using a 2:1 mix of oligo-dT and random hexamers. Amplification bias was assessed with a synthetic immune receptor repertoire, and residual bias was removed computationally. Per the original workflow: Raw reads were preprocessed to remove errors, and CDR3 was defined by IMGT conventions from the conserved cysteine to phenylalanine. Clonality was computed as 1 minus the Shannon entropy, with the entropy normalized by log2 of the number of productive unique TCRs. CD4 or CD8 identity of scalp clones was inferred by cross-referencing scalp TCRbeta sequences with sorted blood CD4 and CD8 repertoires. The table comes from immuneACCESS by way of TCRdb, which keeps in-frame sequences with V and J called. Part of the clones is missing from these tables; in studies checked, under half for an unresolved V gene and the rest for unknown reasons. For V, J and clone size, that table is used; D and trimming come from the DNA. For this sample the table gives some 80,000 clones, of which about 71% were detected only once. Around 24% of the sample comes from the top ten.

Reading the label with the study, this specimen's time point is: 20 to 30 weeks on oral tofacitinib. The label giving this sample's treatment or condition can be read as: oral pan-JAK inhibitor, 5-10 mg twice daily. From alopecia areata patients, peripheral blood was collected along with lesional scalp punch biopsies. PBMCs were isolated by density centrifugation and stained for CD3, CD4 and CD8, after which CD4+ and CD8+ T cells were sorted on a FACSAria. The paper's findings and limits, for the study overall: With tofacitinib, both scalp clonality and the number of expanded CD8+ clones among the top 100 scalp clones went down significantly. Scalp TCR repertoire analysis is complicated because resident alphabeta T cells in normal human skin are also sequenced, whereas mouse skin is dominated by gammadelta T cells. Compared with normal scalp, lesional scalp had higher clonality and more expanded CD8+ clones, particularly in alopecia totalis/universalis, a pattern that suggests antigenic drive. Shared TCR sequences between patients were less evident than in mice, which may be partly attributable to HLA diversity in the patient population. Many expanded lesional clones persisted in scalp and blood during tofacitinib treatment, which may partly explain relapse after stopping treatment. The treated cohort was small, with a single nonresponder, so links between baseline CD8+ expansion and response need larger studies.

The source is a human donor with alopecia areata. The source was CD8+ T cells sorted from blood, collected at week 24, from a patient treated with tofacitinib.

The sequenced DNA is TGTGCCAGCAGCCAGGGACTAGCGGCGCACCAAGAGACCCAGTACTTC. It translates to CASSQGLAAHQETQYF. The rearrangement joined TRBV7-9 to TRBJ2-5; the central 11 bases match TRBD2. Trimmed from V: 5 bases; trimmed from J: 0 bases; junction bases lacking a gene match: 5. Its CDR3 holds 16 amino acids, cysteine through phenylalanine. Only the CDR3 portion is preserved as DNA: 48 bases, with reading frame beginning at the first base. CDR1 is given as SEHNR and CDR2 as FQNEAQ, both from the germline V gene (reference sequence).